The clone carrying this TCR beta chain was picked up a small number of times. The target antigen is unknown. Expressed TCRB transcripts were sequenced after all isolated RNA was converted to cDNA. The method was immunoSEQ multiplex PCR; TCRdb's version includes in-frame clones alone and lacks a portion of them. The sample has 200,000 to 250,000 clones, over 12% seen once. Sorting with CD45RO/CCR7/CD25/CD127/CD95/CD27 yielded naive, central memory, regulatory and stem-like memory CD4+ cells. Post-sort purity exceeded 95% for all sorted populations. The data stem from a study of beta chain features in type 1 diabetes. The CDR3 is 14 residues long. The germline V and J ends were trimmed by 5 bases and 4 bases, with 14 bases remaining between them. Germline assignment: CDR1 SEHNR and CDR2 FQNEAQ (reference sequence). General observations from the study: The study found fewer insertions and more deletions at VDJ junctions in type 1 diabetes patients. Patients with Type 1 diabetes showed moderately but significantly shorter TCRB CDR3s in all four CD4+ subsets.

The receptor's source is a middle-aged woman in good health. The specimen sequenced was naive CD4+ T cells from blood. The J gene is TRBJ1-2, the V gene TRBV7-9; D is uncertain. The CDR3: CASSLTENPYGYTF. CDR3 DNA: TGTGCCAGCAGCCTTACAGAGAACCCCTATGGCTACACCTTC.